This T cell receptor beta chain was documented in a study of blood T cell repertoires in COVID-19. Turning to the study itself: COVID-19 samples, acute and convalescent, were from the United States, Italy and Spain. PBMCs, B-cell-depleted T cells, or T cells were the source of the cDNA or gDNA that made up the material.

It was during active infection that Seattle patients were enrolled and then longitudinally followed. Authors' methods: Amplifying reference gene primers gave estimates of nucleated cell counts. Method: immunoSEQ multiplex PCR; TCRdb's copy keeps in-frame clones and lacks some. From that table come the V and J calls and clone size; the DNA was used to work out D and trimming. Of about 150,000 clones listed, about four fifths are singletons. The CDR3 runs to 14 residues. V shed 2 bases and J shed 1 base, with 8 bases lying between them. The germline V gene encodes CDR1 KGHSH and CDR2 LQKENI. Sequenced input: peripheral blood. J is TRBJ2-5 and V is TRBV18; possibly TRBD1 for D (5 bases). This TCR was sampled from a man aged 25 to 45 with COVID-19, enrolled during active disease. The CDR3 sequence: CASSPTGSQETQYF. DNA for the CDR3: TGTGCCAGCTCACCAACAGGCAGCCAAGAGACCCAGTACTTC.